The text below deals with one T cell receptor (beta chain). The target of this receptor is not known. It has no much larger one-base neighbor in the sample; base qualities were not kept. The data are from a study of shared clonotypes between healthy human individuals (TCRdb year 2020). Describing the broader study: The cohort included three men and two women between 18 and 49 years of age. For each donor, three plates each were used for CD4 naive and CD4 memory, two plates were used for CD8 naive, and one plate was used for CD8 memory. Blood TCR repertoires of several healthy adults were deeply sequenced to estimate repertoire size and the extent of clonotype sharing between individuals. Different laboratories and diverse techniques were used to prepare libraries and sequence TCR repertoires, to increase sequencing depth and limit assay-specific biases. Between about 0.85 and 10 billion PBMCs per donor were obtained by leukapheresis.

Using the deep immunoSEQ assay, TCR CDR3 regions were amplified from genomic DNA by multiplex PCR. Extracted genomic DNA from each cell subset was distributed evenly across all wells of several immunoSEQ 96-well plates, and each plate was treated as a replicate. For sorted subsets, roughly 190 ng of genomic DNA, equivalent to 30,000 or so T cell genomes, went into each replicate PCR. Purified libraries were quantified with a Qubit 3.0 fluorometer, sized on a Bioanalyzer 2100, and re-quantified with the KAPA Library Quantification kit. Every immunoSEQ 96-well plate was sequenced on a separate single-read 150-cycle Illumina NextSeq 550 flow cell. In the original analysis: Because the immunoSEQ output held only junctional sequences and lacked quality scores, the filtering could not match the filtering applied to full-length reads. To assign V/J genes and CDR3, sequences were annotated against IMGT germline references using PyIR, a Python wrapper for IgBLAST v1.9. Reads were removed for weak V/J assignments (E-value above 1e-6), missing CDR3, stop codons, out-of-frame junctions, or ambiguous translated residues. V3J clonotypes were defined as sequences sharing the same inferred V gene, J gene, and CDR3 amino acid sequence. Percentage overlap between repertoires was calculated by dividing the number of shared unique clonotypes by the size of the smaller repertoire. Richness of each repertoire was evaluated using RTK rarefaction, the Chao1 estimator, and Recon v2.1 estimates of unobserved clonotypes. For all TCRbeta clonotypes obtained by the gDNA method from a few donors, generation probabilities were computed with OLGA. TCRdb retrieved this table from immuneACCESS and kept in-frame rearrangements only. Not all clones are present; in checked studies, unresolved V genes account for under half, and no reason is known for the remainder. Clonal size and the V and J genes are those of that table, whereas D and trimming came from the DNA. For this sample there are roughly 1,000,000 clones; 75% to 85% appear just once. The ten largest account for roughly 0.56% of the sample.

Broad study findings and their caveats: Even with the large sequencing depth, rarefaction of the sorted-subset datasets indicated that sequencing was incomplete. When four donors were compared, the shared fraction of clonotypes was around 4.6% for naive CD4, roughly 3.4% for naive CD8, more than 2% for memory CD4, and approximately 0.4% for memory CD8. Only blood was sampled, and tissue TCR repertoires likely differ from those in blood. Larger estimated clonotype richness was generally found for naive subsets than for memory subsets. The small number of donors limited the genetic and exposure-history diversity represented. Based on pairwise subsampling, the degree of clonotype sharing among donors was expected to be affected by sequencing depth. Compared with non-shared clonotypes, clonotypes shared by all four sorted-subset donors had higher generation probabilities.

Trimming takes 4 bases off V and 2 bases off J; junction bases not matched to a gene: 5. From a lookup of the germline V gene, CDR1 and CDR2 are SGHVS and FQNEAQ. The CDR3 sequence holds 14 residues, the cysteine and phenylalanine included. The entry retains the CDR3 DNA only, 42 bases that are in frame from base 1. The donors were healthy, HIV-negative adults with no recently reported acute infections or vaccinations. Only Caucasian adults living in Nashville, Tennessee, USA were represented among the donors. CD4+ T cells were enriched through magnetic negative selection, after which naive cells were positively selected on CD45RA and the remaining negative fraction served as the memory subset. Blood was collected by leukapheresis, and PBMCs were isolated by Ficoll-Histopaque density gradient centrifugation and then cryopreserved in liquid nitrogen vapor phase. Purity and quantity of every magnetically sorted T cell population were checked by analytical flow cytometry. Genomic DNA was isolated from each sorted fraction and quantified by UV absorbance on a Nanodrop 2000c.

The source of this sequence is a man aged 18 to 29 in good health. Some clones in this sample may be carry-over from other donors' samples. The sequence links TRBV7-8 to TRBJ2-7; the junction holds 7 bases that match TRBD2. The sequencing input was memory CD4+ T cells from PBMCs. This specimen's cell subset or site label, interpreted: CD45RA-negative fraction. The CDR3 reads CASSYREVTYEQYF. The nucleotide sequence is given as TGTGCCAGCAGCTATCGGGAGGTGACCTACGAGCAGTACTTC.